These 24 T cell receptor beta chains were all obtained from the same sample, sequenced in a study of shared clonotypes between healthy human individuals. Assay: immunoSEQ multiplex PCR; the TCRdb copy retains only in-frame clones and omits some. Of some 300,000 clones listed, less than 85% were seen once; the top ten hold about 10%. Sequenced: memory CD4+ T cells sorted from blood. Indicated subset: CD45RA-negative fraction. The receptors derive from a man younger than 45 in good health.

This chain connects TRBV9 to TRBJ2-1; D is uncertain. V was shortened by 0 bases and J by 7 bases, with 11 bases between the two germline ends. Germline-derived CDR1 and CDR2 are SGDLS and YYNGEE. This CDR3 has 14 residues. CDR3 sequence: CASSVEGYGNEQFF. In nucleotides, the CDR3 is TGTGCCAGCAGCGTAGAAGGGTACGGGAATGAGCAGTTCTTC.

The chain couples TRBV5-1 to TRBJ1-1; D gene uncertain. Germline-derived CDR1 and CDR2 are SGHRS and YFSETQ. This CDR3 has 16 residues. The ends were cut back, 4 bases at V and 3 bases at J, with 19 bases in the middle. In DNA, the CDR3 is TGCGCCAGCAGCCCCGCGACTCAAGGATTTGACACTGAAGCTTTCTTT. The encoded protein is CASSPATQGFDTEAFF.

This chain joins TRBV7-2 and TRBJ2-2, with TRBD1 matching over 8 bases. The CDR3 has 15 amino acids. V trimming: 7 bases; J trimming: 5 bases; junction bases outside the gene matches: 9. The V gene's germline CDR1 is SGHTA and CDR2 FQGNSA. CDR3 DNA sequence: TGTGCCAGCACCCTGGACAGGGTTCGGACCGGGGAGCTGTTTTTT. Translating it yields CASTLDRVRTGELFF.

Of note for this clone: A much larger clone is a single base away; this may be a read error. The identical CDR3 is also encoded by other nucleotide sequences in the sample. The chain carries TRBV19 and TRBJ2-7; D remains ambiguous. V was pared by 4 bases and J by 3 bases, with 7 bases between. Per germline, CDR1 LNHDA and CDR2 SQIVND (reference sequence). The CDR3 sequence is 12 residues long. The CDR3 DNA reads as TGTGCCAGTAGTAGGGATAGCTACGAGCAGTACTTC. Translation gives CASSRDSYEQYF.

J is TRBJ2-7 and V is TRBV7-8; tentatively, D is TRBD1 or TRBD2 (6 bases each). Germline V gene sequence: CDR1 SGHVS, CDR2 FQNEAQ. The CDR3 loop spans 12 amino acids. V dropped 5 bases and J dropped 6 bases, with 11 bases sitting between them. The CDR3 loop reads CASSLRGVEQYF. Here the CDR3 DNA reads TGTGCCAGCAGCCTAAGGGGGGTCGAGCAGTACTTC.

The chain recombines TRBV2 with TRBJ2-5; 7 bases agree with TRBD1. V lost 4 bases, J lost 4 bases, and 9 bases stayed unmatched. Germline-derived CDR1 and CDR2 are SNHLY and FYNNEI. This CDR3 has 15 amino acids. The CDR3 DNA reads as TGTGCCAGCAGTGGAACAGGGGTAGGGGTAGAGACCCAGTACTTC. Translating gives CASSGTGVGVETQYF.

The V and J genes are TRBV19 and TRBJ2-3, with D uncertain. Trimming took 3 bases from V and 4 from J, leaving 8 bases between them. Germline V lookup: CDR1 LNHDA, CDR2 SQIVND (reference sequence). The CDR3 length is 13 residues. CDR3 loop: CASSISRSDTQYF. CDR3 coding DNA: TGTGCCAGTAGTATCTCAAGATCAGATACGCAGTATTTT.

A note on this clone: Within the sample, other DNA sequences also encode this same CDR3. The chain has TRBV11-2 and TRBJ2-7, with TRBD1 matching over 10 bases. This CDR3 spans 15 amino acids. The V gene end was trimmed by 5 bases and the J gene end by 7 bases; junction bases not matched to a gene: 11. Germline-derived CDR1 and CDR2 are SGHAT and FQNNGV. The CDR3 DNA follows: TGTGCCAGCAGCGTAGGCCGGGACAGGGGTGTTGAGCAGTACTTC. Residues: CASSVGRDRGVEQYF.

The CDR3 region has the DNA TGTGCCATCCTACAGGGGGGAGGTTCCTGGGGGCAGCCCCAGCATTTT. Translated, it gives CAILQGGGSWGQPQHF. The genes are TRBV28 and TRBJ1-5; TRBD1 aligns across 8 bases. The CDR3 loop spans 16 amino acids. The germline V gene has CDR1 MDHEN and CDR2 SYDVKM. Germline trimming cut 10 bases from V and 7 bases from J; bases unmatched to any gene: 18.

The chain carries TRBV9 and TRBJ2-3, with D tentatively TRBD1 (6 bases). CDR1 is SGDLS, CDR2 YYNGEE, per germline. The CDR3 extends over 15 amino acids. V dropped 4 bases and J dropped 4 bases, with 16 bases sitting between them. The CDR3 DNA sequence: TGTGCCAGCAGCTTTCGGACAGCTACAGCAGATACGCAGTATTTT. As protein: CASSFRTATADTQYF.

The CDR3 bases are TGCGCCAGCAGCTTGGGGGCTGGGTTACGTGGCTACACCTTC. Its protein is CASSLGAGLRGYTF. The chain is built from TRBV5-1 and TRBJ1-2; D not certain. Germline CDR1 SGHRS, CDR2 YFSETQ. Deletions cut 0 bases from V and 7 bases from J, with 13 bases between. There are 14 residues in the CDR3.

The J gene is TRBJ2-2, the V gene TRBV7-8; 11 nucleotides match TRBD2. The trim removed 10 bases at V and 4 bases at J, leaving 2 bases unmatched. Germline assignment: CDR1 SGHVS and CDR2 FQNEAQ. The CDR3 contains 13 residues. In nucleotides, the CDR3 is TGTGCCATTAGCGGGAGGGCCACCGGGGAGCTGTTTTTT. Translating gives CAISGRATGELFF.

CDR3 loop: CASGSGTPYEQYF. The CDR3 DNA reads as TGTGCCAGCGGTTCCGGGACTCCCTACGAGCAGTACTTC. This rearrangement joins TRBV28 to TRBJ2-7, with a tentative D call TRBD2 (6 bases). Germline V gives CDR1 MDHEN, CDR2 SYDVKM. This CDR3 is built from 13 residues. Trimming stripped 8 bases from V and 2 bases from J, with 13 bases between. The whole variable domain, filled in from reference TRBV28 and TRBJ2-7, reads DVKVTQSSRYLVKRTGEKVFLECVQDMDHENMFWYRQDPGLGLRLIYFSYDVKMKEKGDIPEGYSVSREKKERFSLILESASTNQTSMYLCASGSGTPYEQYFGPGTRLTVT.

The CDR3 is CAWSPPSSYSNQPQHF. The CDR3 bases are TGTGCCTGGAGTCCTCCTTCAAGTTATAGCAATCAGCCCCAGCATTTT. The chain employs TRBV30 and TRBJ1-5; D uncertain. With 2 bases removed from V and 0 bases from J, the gap between germline ends came to 14 bases. CDR3 length equals 16 residues. Germline CDR1 is GTSNPN and CDR2 is SVGIG (reference sequence).

This sequence joins TRBV9 and TRBJ1-5; perhaps TRBD1 as D (5 bases). CDR3 size: 15 residues. CDR1 SGDLS and CDR2 YYNGEE come from the germline V gene. With 3 bases removed from V and 2 bases from J, the gap between germline ends came to 12 bases. The CDR3 DNA reads as TGTGCCAGCAGCGCGCAGGGTGGCGGCAATCAGCCCCAGCATTTT. It encodes CASSAQGGGNQPQHF.

The rearrangement joins TRBV2 to TRBJ2-7; the match to TRBD1 covers 12 bases. V lost 6 bases and J lost 11; bases outside the gene matches: 5. The germline CDR1 and CDR2 sequences are SNHLY and FYNNEI. The CDR3 is made up of 12 amino acids. CDR3 sequence: CASRGDRGPKYF. The CDR3 coding sequence is TGTGCCAGCAGGGGGGACAGGGGGCCCAAGTACTTC.

This clone was seen only a few times. The V call is TRBV18, the J call TRBJ2-1; 9 nucleotides line up with TRBD2. Germline-derived CDR1 and CDR2 are KGHSH and LQKENI. The CDR3 is 15 residues long. With 3 bases clipped from V and 5 bases from J, the junction kept 5 bases outside the gene matches. This chain's CDR3 is CASSPELAGDNEQFF. The DNA for the CDR3 is TGTGCCAGCTCACCCGAACTAGCGGGTGACAATGAGCAGTTCTTC.

V usage is TRBV10-3 and J usage is TRBJ1-2, with TRBD1 matching 12 bases. This CDR3 region has 15 residues. V gave up 3 bases and J gave up 7 bases; unmatched junction bases: 6. Looked up from germline, CDR1 is ENHRY and CDR2 is SYGVKD. CDR3 nucleotide sequence: TGTGCCATCAGTGAACCGGGACAGGGGGCTTTTGGCTACACCTTC. Amino acid sequence: CAISEPGQGAFGYTF.

The chain is built from TRBV18 and TRBJ2-2, with a weak D call TRBD2 (6 bases). The CDR3 runs to 16 residues. V gave up 4 bases and J gave up 0 bases, with 12 bases separating them. The V gene's germline CDR1 is KGHSH and CDR2 LQKENI. The CDR3, as DNA: TGTGCCAGCTCACTCAACGCGGGGACGAACACCGGGGAGCTGTTTTTT. It translates to CASSLNAGTNTGELFF.

This clone occurred once. This chain joins TRBV28 and TRBJ1-2; 9 bases match TRBD1. Germline trimming cut 3 bases from V and 6 bases from J; bases unmatched to any gene: 5. CDR1 and CDR2 from the germline V gene are MDHEN and SYDVKM. This CDR3 is 14 amino acids long. The CDR3 DNA is TGTGCCAGCAGTTTTAACAGGGGGCGGAATGGCTACACCTTC. Its translation is CASSFNRGRNGYTF.

This clone came up once. The genes are TRBV29-1 and TRBJ1-2; a possible D gene is TRBD1 (5 bases). CDR3 length equals 13 residues. V lost 6 bases and J 4 bases, leaving 15 bases between the germline ends. CDR1 and CDR2 (germline): SQVTM, ANQGSEA. CDR3 sequence: CSVDLTASYGYTF. For the CDR3, the DNA is TGCAGCGTAGACTTGACAGCTTCCTATGGCTACACCTTC.

This chain uses TRBV6-1 with TRBJ2-1, with 7 bases fitting TRBD1. With V trimmed by 7 bases and J by 9 bases, 15 bases remained unmatched. CDR3 length equals 15 residues. The germline V gene encodes CDR1 MNHNS and CDR2 SASEGT. This CDR3 reads CASILRQGSPSEQFF. The CDR3 DNA reads TGTGCCAGCATTTTGAGACAGGGATCTCCTTCTGAGCAGTTCTTC.

This chain connects TRBV11-2 to TRBJ1-2; D may be TRBD1 (5 bases). The CDR3 is 17 residues long. The germline gives CDR1 SGHAT, CDR2 FQNNGV. Trimming pared 4 bases from V and 2 bases from J, leaving 20 bases between. CDR3: CASSSLRDGGPNYGYTF. CDR3 coding DNA: TGTGCCAGCAGCTCGTTGCGGGACGGAGGGCCGAACTATGGCTACACCTTC.

The CDR3 nucleotides read TGTGCCAGCAGCTTAGAAGCGGGATTCTACAATGAGCAGTTCTTC. Protein product: CASSLEAGFYNEQFF. The rearrangement joins TRBV7-2 to TRBJ2-1, with 7 bases matching TRBD2. Trimming took 1 base from V and 3 from J; bases not matched to a gene: 3. The CDR3 length is 15 residues. Germline-derived CDR1 and CDR2 are SGHTA and FQGNSA.